This entry features one TCR beta chain sequence. Its specificity is not known. V was clipped by 8 bases and J by 2 bases; unmatched bases: 4. Germline lookup yields CDR1 SGHRS and CDR2 YFSETQ. This CDR3 spans 13 amino acids. The method was immunoSEQ multiplex PCR; TCRdb's version includes in-frame clones alone and lacks a portion of them. Among over 130,000 clones listed, roughly 89% were seen once. These data are taken from a study of Ad26.COV2.S vaccination and SARS-CoV-2 variants. Overall study results and limits: Estimates derived from TCR breadth and depth analyses may have underestimated total T cell responses. Vaccine and placebo recipients had similar non-spike TCR breadth. Placebo recipients trailed vaccine recipients in spike-specific TCR breadth.

Sequencing used peripheral blood, obtained after recovery from COVID-19. The receptor was derived from a human donor who had recovered from COVID-19. The rearrangement uses TRBV5-1 and TRBJ1-5; 7 bases match TRBD1. CDR3 in amino acids: CARTGKGNQPQHF. CDR3 DNA: TGCGCCAGGACAGGGAAGGGCAATCAGCCCCAGCATTTT.